A single sample is the source of the 31 T cell receptor beta chains below, sequenced in a study of T cell repertoires in cytomegalovirus infection. A single record per CDR3 protein comes from TCRdb applying MiXCR to the reads. The sample has roughly 500,000 distinct CDR3 sequences, 15% to 20% seen once. Sequenced material: CD8+ T cells from PBMCs. The receptor set was obtained from a human donor in good health (CMV status not recorded). Some clones in this sample may be carry-over from other donors' samples.

The CDR3 reads CSARERGRGTGELFF. Written as DNA, the CDR3 is TGCAGTGCTAGAGAGAGGGGTCGGGGAACCGGGGAGCTGTTTTTT. This chain links TRBV20-1 with TRBJ2-2; possibly TRBD1 or TRBD2 for D (5 bases each). Germline V CDR1 and CDR2: DFQATT, SNEGSKA (reference sequence). CDR3 size: 15 residues. The germline V and J ends were trimmed by 0 bases and 5 bases, with 13 bases remaining between them.

This clonotype was counted at least ten times. The V call is TRBV7-2, the J call TRBJ1-5, with a possible D match to TRBD1 (5 bases). Between the trimmed V and J ends, which lost 2 bases and 4 bases, there was a span of 12 bases. Germline CDR1 reads SGHTA; CDR2 reads FQGNSA. The CDR3 runs 15 residues. Here the CDR3 DNA reads TGTGCCAGCAGCTTAAGGGCAGGGTTGAATCAGCCCCAGCATTTT. Translation gives CASSLRAGLNQPQHF.

The chain combines TRBV6-5 with TRBJ2-7; 7 nucleotides agree with TRBD2. Germline assignment: CDR1 MNHEY and CDR2 SVGAGI. The V segment lost 2 bases and the J segment 2 bases; nucleotides outside the gene matches: 0. This CDR3 comprises 13 residues. This CDR3 reads CASSYGLAYEQYF. In DNA, the CDR3 is TGTGCCAGCAGTTACGGACTAGCCTACGAGCAGTACTTC.

In this sample, this clonotype turned up many times. This chain links TRBV7-9 with TRBJ1-5; no clear D. Per germline, CDR1 SEHNR and CDR2 FQNEAQ (reference sequence). Trimming left V 4 bases short and J 1 base short, with 14 bases between. The CDR3 runs to 16 residues. The CDR3 is CASSSTDLGSNQPQHF. CDR3 bases: TGTGCCAGCAGCTCTACAGACTTAGGGAGCAATCAGCCCCAGCATTTT.

This clonotype has a handful of counts. This rearrangement joins TRBV7-9 to TRBJ1-6; TRBD1 might be the D (5 bases). Trimming cost V 4 bases and J 7 bases, with 20 bases left between them. CDR1 SEHNR and CDR2 FQNEAQ come from the germline V gene (reference sequence). This CDR3 comprises 17 residues. CDR3 region: CASSSLPGDLANSPLHF. CDR3 sequence (DNA): TGTGCCAGCAGCTCCCTCCCGGGGGACCTGGCCAATTCACCCCTCCACTTT.

This clonotype showed up many times. The genes are TRBV7-9 and TRBJ1-1; no clear D gene. This CDR3 comprises 15 residues. The germline gives CDR1 SEHNR, CDR2 FQNEAQ (reference sequence). V lost 5 bases to trimming and J lost 0 bases, with 13 bases between them. The CDR3 region has the DNA TGTGCCAGCAGCCGACCATCGGCCGTGAACACTGAAGCTTTCTTT. This gives the protein CASSRPSAVNTEAFF.

This clonotype was detected only a few times. The chain joins TRBV29-1 to TRBJ2-1; the match to TRBD1 covers 7 bases. J gave up 12 bases and V 6 bases, and 11 bases lay outside the gene matches. Germline V gene sequence: CDR1 SQVTM, CDR2 ANQGSEA. The CDR3 sequence is 12 residues long. Here the CDR3 reads CSVRDSIAGQFF. The CDR3 bases are TGCAGCGTCCGGGACAGTATTGCTGGGCAGTTCTTC.

Many counts were recorded for this clonotype. V gene TRBV4-2 combines with J gene TRBJ2-1; TRBD2 matches at 9 bases. Trimming took 2 bases from V and 10 from J; bases not matched to a gene: 3. Per germline, CDR1 LGHNA and CDR2 YNFKEQ. CDR3 length equals 13 residues. The CDR3 protein is CASSQRLAEEQFF. The CDR3 coding sequence is TGTGCCAGCAGCCAACGACTAGCGGAGGAGCAGTTCTTC.

The chain combines TRBV19 with TRBJ2-7, with a possible D match to TRBD2 (5 bases). This CDR3 contains 14 residues. V was clipped by 1 base and J by 3 bases, with 10 bases between them. Germline V gives CDR1 LNHDA, CDR2 SQIVND (reference sequence). The DNA of the CDR3 is TGTGCCAGTAGTATAGCAGGACTGAACTACGAGCAGTACTTC. It yields the protein CASSIAGLNYEQYF.

This clonotype was counted at least ten times. The chain uses TRBV29-1 and TRBJ2-1, with TRBD2 identical over 8 bases. The trim removed 1 base at V and 0 bases at J, leaving 8 bases unmatched. Germline CDR1 is SQVTM and CDR2 is ANQGSEA. The CDR3 extends over 17 amino acids. CDR3 DNA sequence: TGCAGCGTTGAAGGCCCAGCGGGGACTAGCTCCTACAATGAGCAGTTCTTC. Its protein is CSVEGPAGTSSYNEQFF.

In this sample, this clonotype turned up many times. The rearrangement joins TRBV7-6 to TRBJ2-3; 8 bases are a match to TRBD2. The CDR3 runs to 15 residues. V gave up 0 bases and J gave up 3 bases; unmatched junction bases: 2. From germline, CDR1 is SGHVS and CDR2 FNYEAQ. The CDR3 reads CASSLARGATDTQYF. CDR3 in DNA: TGTGCCAGCAGCTTAGCGCGGGGGGCTACAGATACGCAGTATTTT.

A note on this clonotype: A read error may produce the germline difference seen at one junction end. The CDR3 coding sequence is TGCAGTGCCAGAGATATTTGGGGTACTGAAGCTTTCTTT. It yields the protein CSARDIWGTEAFF. The gene calls are TRBV20-1 and TRBJ1-1, with D uncertain. Germline V CDR1 and CDR2: DFQATT, SNEGSKA (reference sequence). The CDR3 sequence is 13 residues long.

In this sample, this clonotype turned up many times. The CDR3 sequence: CASSTPGTPSYNEQFF. CDR3 nucleotide sequence: TGTGCCAGCAGCACTCCCGGGACACCCTCCTACAATGAGCAGTTCTTC. This chain links TRBV7-8 with TRBJ2-1; perhaps TRBD1 as D (6 bases). V lost 5 bases, J lost 0 bases, and 14 bases lay in between. CDR1 SGHVS and CDR2 FQNEAQ come from the germline V gene. CDR3 length: 16 amino acids.

About this clonotype: The conserved final phenylalanine or tryptophan is absent from the CDR3, which likely points to a read error. No DNA is shown, since the ends of the CDR3 on it are uncertain; the CDR3 is the one TCRdb lists. The rearrangement links TRBV7-8 to TRBJ1-6. The length of the CDR3 is 14 amino acids, counting both ends. The germline V gene encodes CDR1 SGHVS and CDR2 FQNEAQ. The CDR3 reads CASSPASGHAPLEI.

This clonotype has ten or more counts. This chain connects TRBV14 to TRBJ2-7, with 7 bases aligning to TRBD1. The ends lost 1 base at V and 2 bases at J; junction bases unmatched: 11. CDR1 is SGHDN and CDR2 is FVKESK in the germline V gene. The CDR3 runs to 17 residues. CDR3: CASSQGEKQGPTYEQYF. The CDR3 region has the DNA TGTGCCAGCAGCCAAGGAGAAAAACAGGGGCCAACCTACGAGCAGTACTTC. The whole variable domain, remainder taken from reference TRBV14 and TRBJ2-7, is EAGVTQFPSHSVIEKGQTVTLRCDPISGHDNLYWYRRVMGKEIKFLLHFVKESKQDESGMPNNRFLAERTGGTYSTLKVQPAELEDSGVYFCASSQGEKQGPTYEQYFGPGTRLTVT.

This clonotype was picked up one time. This may be a read error, as it is one base from a much larger clone. The CDR3 does not close with the conserved phenylalanine or tryptophan, likely indicating a read error. CDR3 bases: TGTGCCAGCAGCTCAGCCCGAGCATACGAGCAGTACTTA. It yields the protein CASSSARAYEQYL. J is TRBJ2-7 and V is TRBV11-2; D unclear. Trimming removed 4 bases from V and 4 bases from J, with 11 bases in between. Germline loops: CDR1 SGHAT, CDR2 FQNNGV. The CDR3 spans 13 residues.

This clonotype was counted many times. The chain employs TRBV11-2 and TRBJ2-4, with unresolved D. V lost 5 bases and J 0 bases, leaving 17 bases between the germline ends. This CDR3 has 17 amino acids. The V gene's germline CDR1 is SGHAT and CDR2 FQNNGV. The DNA for the CDR3 is TGTGCCAGCAGCGTAATGGGCAGTACCCTAGCCAAAAACATTCAGTACTTC. This translates into CASSVMGSTLAKNIQYF.

J is TRBJ2-4 and V is TRBV27; no definite D call. The CDR3 contains 12 residues. Germline-derived CDR1 and CDR2 are MNHEY and SMNVEV (reference sequence). V lost 7 bases, J lost 8 bases, and 12 bases lay in between. The CDR3 reads CASIDPQHIQYF. DNA of the CDR3: TGTGCCAGCATAGACCCACAACACATTCAGTACTTC.

This clonotype was observed many times. CDR3 DNA sequence: TGTGCCAGCAGCTTAGGCCCGACCACACCCTACGAGCAGTACTTC. Translated, it gives CASSLGPTTPYEQYF. The J gene is TRBJ2-7, the V gene TRBV7-6; D ambiguous. The germline V and J ends were trimmed by 1 base and 2 bases, with 12 bases remaining between them. The CDR3 extends over 15 amino acids. Germline-derived CDR1 and CDR2 are SGHVS and FNYEAQ.

A single count supports this clonotype. Here the CDR3 omits its conserved ending phenylalanine or tryptophan, so a read error is the likely source. The J gene is TRBJ2-5, the V gene TRBV25-1; 8 positions match TRBD1. The germline V gene encodes CDR1 MGHDK and CDR2 SYGVNS. This CDR3 has 13 residues. CDR3 residues: CDSSGTGKETQYL. The DNA for the CDR3 is TGTGACAGCAGTGGGACAGGAAAAGAGACCCAGTACTTA.

This clonotype showed up just a few times. This chain joins TRBV19 and TRBJ1-1; 7 bases line up with TRBD1. Trimming removed 7 bases from V and 5 bases from J; junction bases left unmatched: 7. The CDR3 has 13 residues. Germline loops: CDR1 LNHDA, CDR2 SQIVND (reference sequence). CDR3 sequence (DNA): TGTGCCAGTATTCACAGGGGAGTTACTGAAGCTTTCTTT. Translating it yields CASIHRGVTEAFF.

The V gene is TRBV11-2, the J gene TRBJ2-5, with D unresolved. Deletions cut 1 base from V and 3 bases from J, with 9 bases between. CDR3 length equals 14 residues. Per the germline V gene, CDR1 is SGHAT and CDR2 is FQNNGV. CDR3: CASSLVTLEETQYF. CDR3 sequence (DNA): TGTGCCAGCAGCTTAGTGACACTTGAAGAGACCCAGTACTTC.

This clonotype was seen a few times. This chain uses TRBV19 with TRBJ2-1; D possibly corresponds to TRBD2 (6 bases). The CDR3 contains 16 residues. The V end was cut by 7 bases, the J end by 0 bases, with 16 bases between. The germline V gene encodes CDR1 LNHDA and CDR2 SQIVND (reference sequence). The CDR3 spells CASTPGGVSSYNEQFF. The DNA of the CDR3 is TGTGCCAGTACCCCGGGCGGGGTTAGCTCCTACAATGAGCAGTTCTTC.

V usage is TRBV7-9 and J usage is TRBJ1-1; D might be TRBD1 (5 bases). Germline V gene data show CDR1 as SEHNR and CDR2 as FQNEAQ (reference sequence). The CDR3 sequence is 14 residues long. Trimming removed 5 bases from V and 4 bases from J, with 14 bases in between. DNA of the CDR3: TGTGCCAGCAGCACGGGGCAGTCCGCCACTGAAGCTTTCTTT. Amino acids: CASSTGQSATEAFF.

This clonotype was seen ten or more times. The CDR3 region is CASSPFGTSGPVDEQFF. The CDR3 DNA reads TGTGCCAGCAGCCCCTTCGGGACTAGCGGGCCTGTCGATGAGCAGTTCTTC. J is TRBJ2-1 and V is TRBV7-8; 12 positions agree with TRBD2. The CDR3 is made up of 17 amino acids. The V segment lost 5 bases and the J segment 8 bases; nucleotides outside the gene matches: 13. CDR1 and CDR2 (germline): SGHVS, FQNEAQ.

This clonotype was counted many times. This chain uses TRBV7-9 with TRBJ1-2; D is possibly TRBD1 (6 bases). Germline values: CDR1 SEHNR, CDR2 FQNEAQ (reference sequence). The ends were cut back, 0 bases at V and 7 bases at J, with 12 bases in the middle. The length of the CDR3 is 14 residues. The CDR3 protein is CASSLAGGEVGYTF. In DNA form, the CDR3 reads TGTGCCAGCAGCTTAGCTGGGGGCGAGGTTGGCTACACCTTC.

In its sample, this clonotype was seen a few times. This chain links TRBV12-3 or TRBV12-4 with TRBJ1-2, with D perhaps matching TRBD1 (5 bases). Trimming left V 7 bases short and J 2 bases short, with 14 bases between. The CDR3 runs 14 residues. CDR3 bases: TGTGCCAGCACTTCATCGGGACGGAACTATGGCTACACCTTC. This codes for CASTSSGRNYGYTF.

This chain links TRBV6-6 with TRBJ1-1; D is undetermined. From germline, CDR1 is MNHNY and CDR2 SVGAGI (reference sequence). Trimming took 8 bases from V and 5 from J, leaving 15 bases between them. The CDR3 spans 13 residues. CDR3 sequence reads: CASHWATTTEAFF. The CDR3 DNA follows: TGTGCCAGCCATTGGGCGACAACGACTGAAGCTTTCTTT.

The CDR3 coding sequence is TGTGCCAGCAGCCCAGACGATGCCTCCTACAATGAGCAGTTCTTC. This translates into CASSPDDASYNEQFF. The rearrangement uses TRBV7-9 and TRBJ2-1, with D hard to call. V lost 5 bases and J lost 0, with 11 bases in between. CDR3 length: 15 amino acids. The germline V gene has CDR1 SEHNR and CDR2 FQNEAQ (reference sequence).

This clonotype was recorded many times. J is TRBJ2-1 and V is TRBV11-2; possibly TRBD1 for D (8 bases). This CDR3 is 15 amino acids long. In germline, CDR1 is SGHAT, CDR2 FQNNGV. Trimming took 5 bases from V and 7 from J, leaving 18 bases between them. CDR3: CASSHGQGGQNEQFF. As DNA, the CDR3 is TGTGCCAGCAGCCACGGACAGGGAGGGCAAAATGAGCAGTTCTTC.

This clonotype came up a few times. The chain joins TRBV13 to TRBJ2-1; TRBD2 matches at 13 bases. After removal of 7 bases from V and 6 bases from J, the junction contained 6 bases not matched to a gene. The CDR3 loop spans 15 amino acids. Germline V lookup: CDR1 PRHDT, CDR2 FYEKMQ (reference sequence). For the CDR3, the DNA is TGTGCCAGCACCCTTCGGACTAGCGGGGGCAATGAGCAGTTCTTC. It codes for CASTLRTSGGNEQFF.